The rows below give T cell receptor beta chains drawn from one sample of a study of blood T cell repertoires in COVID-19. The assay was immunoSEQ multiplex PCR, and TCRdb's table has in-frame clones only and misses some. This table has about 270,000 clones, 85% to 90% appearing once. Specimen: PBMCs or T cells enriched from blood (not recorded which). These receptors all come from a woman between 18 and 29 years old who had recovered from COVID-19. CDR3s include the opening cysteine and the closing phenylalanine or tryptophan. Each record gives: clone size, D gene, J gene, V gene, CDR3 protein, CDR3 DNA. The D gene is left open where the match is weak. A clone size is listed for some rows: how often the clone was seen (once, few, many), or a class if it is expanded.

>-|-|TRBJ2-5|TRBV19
CASSPRVRYQETQYF
TGTGCCAGTAGTCCCCGAGTGCGATACCAAGAGACCCAGTACTTC
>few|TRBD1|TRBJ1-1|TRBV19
CASSTDRGRYVNTEAFF
TGTGCCAGTAGCACCGACAGGGGGCGTTACGTGAACACTGAAGCTTTCTTT
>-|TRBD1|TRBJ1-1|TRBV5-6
CASSLARGLGNTEAFF
TGTGCCAGCAGCTTGGCAAGGGGGCTAGGGAACACTGAAGCTTTCTTT
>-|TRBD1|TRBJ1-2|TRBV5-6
CASSLVDRARDGYTF
TGTGCCAGCAGCTTAGTGGACAGGGCGAGAGATGGCTACACCTTC
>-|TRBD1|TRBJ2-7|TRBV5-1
CASSRTGVTYEQYF
TGCGCCAGCAGCCGGACAGGGGTCACCTACGAGCAGTACTTC
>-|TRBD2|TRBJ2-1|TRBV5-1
CASSLVPSGGADYEQFF
TGCGCCAGCAGCTTGGTGCCTAGCGGGGGGGCCGATTATGAGCAGTTCTTC
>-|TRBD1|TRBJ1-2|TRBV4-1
CASSGQGANYGYTF
TGCGCCAGCAGCGGACAGGGGGCCAACTATGGCTACACCTTC
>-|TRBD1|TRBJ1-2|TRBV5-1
CASSLGTGGRDYTF
TGCGCCAGCAGCCTCGGGACAGGGGGCCGGGACTACACCTTC
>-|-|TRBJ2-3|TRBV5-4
CASSLYGGRTDTQYF
TGTGCCAGCAGCTTGTACGGAGGGCGGACAGATACGCAGTATTTT
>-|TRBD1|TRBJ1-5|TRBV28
CASRVPGGQPQHF
TGTGCCAGCAGGGTCCCAGGGGGACAGCCCCAGCATTTT
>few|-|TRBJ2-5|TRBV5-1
CASSLPRGETQYF
TGCGCCAGCAGCCTACCTCGGGGGGAGACCCAGTACTTC
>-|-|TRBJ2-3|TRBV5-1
CASSSLPTDTQYF
TGCGCCAGCAGCTCACTTCCGACAGATACGCAGTATTTT
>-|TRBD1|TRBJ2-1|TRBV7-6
CASSQGVGYNEQFF
TGTGCCAGCAGCCAGGGGGTCGGGTACAATGAGCAGTTCTTC
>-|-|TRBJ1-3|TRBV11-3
CASSSTDSGNTIYF
TGTGCCAGCAGCTCGACAGACTCTGGAAACACCATATATTTT
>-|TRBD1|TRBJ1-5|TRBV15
CATSRVTGGNQPQHF
TGTGCCACCAGCAGAGTGACAGGGGGCAATCAGCCCCAGCATTTT
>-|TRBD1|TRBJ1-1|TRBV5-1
CASEDRQRYMNTEAFF
TGCGCCTCAGAGGACAGGCAGAGGTACATGAACACTGAAGCTTTCTTT
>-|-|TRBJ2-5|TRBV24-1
CATSDLREGGETQYF
TGTGCCACCAGTGATTTAAGAGAGGGTGGAGAGACCCAGTACTTC
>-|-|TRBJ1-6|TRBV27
CASSLSWGGSPLHF
TGTGCCAGCAGTTTATCGTGGGGGGGTTCACCCCTCCACTTT
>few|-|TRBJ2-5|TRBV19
CASSIQGGFQETQYF
TGTGCCAGTAGTATTCAGGGAGGATTCCAAGAGACCCAGTACTTC
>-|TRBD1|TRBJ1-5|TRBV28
CASSQPTGVGQPQHF
TGTGCCAGCAGTCAACCAACAGGGGTCGGTCAGCCCCAGCATTTT
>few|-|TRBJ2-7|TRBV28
CASSSPGGLGPREQYF
TGTGCCAGCAGCTCCCCCGGGGGATTGGGGCCACGGGAGCAGTACTTC
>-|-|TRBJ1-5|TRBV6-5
CASSYLRAGQPQHF
TGTGCCAGCAGTTACTTACGTGCGGGCCAGCCCCAGCATTTT
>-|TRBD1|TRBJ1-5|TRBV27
CASSSGTGGSQPQHF
TGTGCCAGCAGCTCCGGGACAGGGGGGAGTCAGCCCCAGCATTTT
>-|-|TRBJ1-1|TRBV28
CAVNRVEGTEAFF
TGTGCCGTAAACAGGGTTGAGGGCACTGAAGCTTTCTTT
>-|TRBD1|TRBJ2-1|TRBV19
CASSIQGAENEQFF
TGTGCCAGTAGTATCCAGGGGGCAGAGAATGAGCAGTTCTTC
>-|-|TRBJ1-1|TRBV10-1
CATGRTRTEAFF
TGCGCCACCGGTCGGACTCGAACTGAAGCTTTCTTT
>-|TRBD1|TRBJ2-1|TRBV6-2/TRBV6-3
CASSYGDRVRNEQFF
TGTGCCAGCAGCTATGGGGACAGGGTAAGGAATGAGCAGTTCTTC
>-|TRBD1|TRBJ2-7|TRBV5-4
CASSSRTGSYEQYF
TGTGCCAGCAGCTCTCGGACAGGGTCCTACGAGCAGTACTTC
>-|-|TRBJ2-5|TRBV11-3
CASSPSSEETQYF
TGTGCCAGCAGCCCGTCTAGCGAAGAGACCCAGTACTTC
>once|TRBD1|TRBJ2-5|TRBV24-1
CATSDLKGAETQYF
TGTGCCACCAGTGATCTCAAGGGGGCTGAGACCCAGTACTTC
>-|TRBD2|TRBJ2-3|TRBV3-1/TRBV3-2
CASSGRGAQGLDTQYF
TGTGCCAGCAGCGGGCGGGGGGCCCAGGGATTAGATACGCAGTATTTT
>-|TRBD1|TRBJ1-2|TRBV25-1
CASSEYQGTGGNYGYTF
TGTGCCAGCAGTGAATATCAGGGGACAGGGGGTAACTATGGCTACACCTTC
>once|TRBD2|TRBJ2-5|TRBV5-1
CASSPEGTSGGLETQYF
TGCGCCAGCAGCCCGGAGGGGACTAGCGGGGGGTTAGAGACCCAGTACTTC
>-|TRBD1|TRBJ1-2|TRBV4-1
CASSQAGQGNYGYTF
TGCGCCAGCAGCCAAGCGGGACAGGGGAACTATGGCTACACCTTC
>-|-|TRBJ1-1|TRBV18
CASSFSGTLNTEAFF
TGTGCCAGCTCATTCTCCGGGACACTGAACACTGAAGCTTTCTTT
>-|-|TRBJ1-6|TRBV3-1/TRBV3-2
CASSQYRANSPLHF
TGTGCCAGCAGTCAATACAGGGCTAATTCACCCCTCCACTTT
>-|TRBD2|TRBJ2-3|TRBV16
CASSPLPGLAGASTDTQYF
TGTGCCAGCAGTCCTCTCCCGGGACTAGCGGGGGCCAGCACAGATACGCAGTATTTT
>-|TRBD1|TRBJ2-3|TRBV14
CASSPGQVTIPDTQYF
TGTGCCAGCAGCCCCGGACAGGTAACGATCCCGGATACGCAGTATTTT
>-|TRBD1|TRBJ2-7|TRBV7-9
CASSPRISGTGTEQYF
TGTGCCAGCAGCCCTAGGATTTCCGGGACAGGGACGGAGCAGTACTTC
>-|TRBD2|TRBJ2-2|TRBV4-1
CASSQEDSGGAAGELFF
TGCGCCAGCAGCCAAGAGGATAGCGGGGGGGCCGCCGGGGAGCTGTTTTTT
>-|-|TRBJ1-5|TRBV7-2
CASSLRTGWPQHF
TGTGCCAGCAGCTTACGTACAGGGTGGCCCCAGCATTTT
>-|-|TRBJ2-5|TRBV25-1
CASSPEGGYQETQYF
TGTGCCAGCAGTCCAGAAGGCGGGTACCAAGAGACCCAGTACTTC
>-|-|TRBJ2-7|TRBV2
CASSFRQSTNYEQYF
TGTGCCAGCAGTTTTAGACAGTCTACAAACTACGAGCAGTACTTC
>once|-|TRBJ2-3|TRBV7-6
CASSPDLGMTDTDTQYF
TGTGCCAGCAGCCCTGACCTCGGGATGACCGACACAGATACGCAGTATTTT
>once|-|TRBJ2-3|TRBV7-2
CASSLDVGGPTDTQYF
TGTGCCAGCAGCTTAGATGTGGGGGGGCCCACAGATACGCAGTATTTT
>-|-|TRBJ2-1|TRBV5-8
CASSLGLVNEQFF
TGTGCCAGCAGCTTGGGGCTAGTCAATGAGCAGTTCTTC